The rows below give T cell receptor beta chains drawn from one sample of a study of T cell repertoires in cytomegalovirus infection. From the reads, TCRdb called clonotypes with MiXCR, one entry per CDR3 protein. The data hold about 450,000 distinct CDR3 sequences, with approximately 33% observed a single time. Sequenced material: PBMCs. The source of these receptors is a human donor in good health (CMV status not recorded). Some clones in this sample may be carry-over from other donors' samples. The CDR3 runs from the conserved cysteine through the conserved F or W.

v_gene | CDR3aa
TRBV7-2 | CASSTGTSGGHEQFF
TRBV7-6 | CASSFPGQGLAGELFF
TRBV10-2 | CASSADTEAFF
TRBV7-2 | CACSLIREGIGNTIYF
TRBV3-1 | CASSHAFPRVDYGYTF
TRBV20-1 | CSAREETANSPLHF
TRBV20-1 | CSARWGTDTQYF
TRBV7-2 | CASSLEGQGNQPQHF
TRBV24-1 | CATSDQLSRGYNEQFF
TRBV27 | CASSLSPGQGVTEAFF
TRBV20-1 | CSASARSSGNTIYF
TRBV9 | CASSVEPGGPYGEQFF
TRBV12-3/TRBV12-4 | CASSLSHGTAEAFF
TRBV7-9 | CASSPSGTSSYNEQFF
TRBV18 | CASSPKSTDTQYF
TRBV4-1 | CASSQVLSQPQHF
TRBV7-8 | CASSLDEVTDTQYF
TRBV15 | CATIRDKGGYNEQFF
TRBV7-8 | CASSALAGGNTGELFF
TRBV4-3 | CASSQDEGFYTGELFF
TRBV7-3 | CASSLGQGSPPREETQYF
TRBV27 | CASSLSTASSYEQYF
TRBV20-1 | CTMERGTDTQYF
TRBV12-3/TRBV12-4 | CASSLDLAGTYYEQYF
TRBV7-9 | CASSLKGTGGTEAFF
TRBV20-1 | CSAGTGVQPQHF
TRBV4-1 | CASSQEGRGREEKLFF
TRBV11-3 | CASSLAGPGLAGGDANTGELFF
TRBV4-1 | CASSQAGGGANEQFF
TRBV7-6 | CASSGGQAERSSYIDPFF
TRBV5-1 | CASSSGQGSSEAFF
TRBV7-9 | CASSFLEPSNEKLFF
TRBV10-1 | CASSVRASFSAGEQFF
TRBV5-4 | CASSLRQDYGYTF
TRBV7-9 | CASSPQALTPLHF
TRBV7-2 | CASSYSSGGSGNTIYF
TRBV5-3 | CASRLQGDGTEAFF
TRBV6-1 | CASSEAGQGSRPQHF
TRBV26 | CAISYQGGADTQYF
TRBV30 | CSWGGGGPLSSTDTQYF
TRBV6-6 | CASRPSLGDRSYEQYF
TRBV6-5 | CASSRGKADTQYF
TRBV7-2 | CASSLRTSGGGMDTQYF
TRBV2 | CASRRASTYNEQFF
TRBV7-9 | CASSSRTSSGNTIYF
TRBV20-1 | CSARALADSRNQPQHF
TRBV5-1 | CASSLGQDWTDTQYF
TRBV27 | CASASSGGLYQETQYF
TRBV12-3/TRBV12-4 | CASSPGQGDVGNQPQHF
TRBV6-1 | CASSESPSGAYQETQYF